This TCR beta chain is from a study of blood T cell repertoires in COVID-19. Assay: immunoSEQ multiplex PCR; the TCRdb copy retains only in-frame clones and omits some. The table shows approximately 150,000 clones, with 84% occurring only once. CDR1 is LGHDT and CDR2 is YNNKEL in the germline V gene (reference sequence). This CDR3 comprises 15 residues. V lost 5 bases and J lost 0, with 11 bases in between. Sequenced sample: PBMCs or T cells enriched from blood (not recorded which). The clonotype originates from a man aged 45-65 years in a cohort exposed to, infected with or recovered from COVID-19 (not recorded which). The chain uses TRBV3-1 (or the pseudogene TRBV3-2) and TRBJ2-1; D possibly corresponds to TRBD2 (5 bases). CDR3 region: CASSDSEFSYNEQFF. DNA of the CDR3: TGTGCCAGCAGCGATAGCGAGTTCTCCTACAATGAGCAGTTCTTC.